The clone carrying this T cell receptor beta chain came up many times. The sample belongs to a study of T cells in Graves' hyperthyroidism and ophthalmopathy. CDR1 DFQATT and CDR2 SNEGSKA come from the germline V gene (reference sequence). J gave up 3 bases and V 0 bases, and 6 bases lay outside the gene matches. CDR3 size: 15 residues. What was amplified from RNA transcripts were TCR beta CDR3 regions. Researchers ran a first-round RT-PCR on the TCR CDR3 using the HTBI primer set. Using its own MiXCR run on the multiplex PCR reads, TCRdb lists one record per CDR3 protein. The sample lists approximately 630,000 distinct CDR3 sequences; 15% to 20% were seen once.

The sequencing sample was made of blood. The TCR was taken from a woman in her 30s with Graves' hyperthyroidism. The chain combines TRBV20-1 with TRBJ2-7, with TRBD2 matching over 9 bases. The CDR3 protein is CSARDSAGGSYEQYF. The CDR3 region has the DNA TGCAGTGCTAGAGATAGTGCGGGAGGGAGCTACGAGCAGTACTTC.